This entry concerns a single T cell receptor beta chain. It lacks a known antigen. The sample holds no much larger clone one base away, and base qualities are not on file. This sample is part of a study of blood T cell repertoires in COVID-19 (dated by TCRdb to the early 2020s). In the study overall: Samples covering the acute and convalescent phases of COVID-19 were provided by collaborators in the United States, Italy and Spain. The prospective study material was composed of cDNA or gDNA derived from T cells, B-cell-depleted T cells, or PBMCs. Deeply sampled blood TCRbeta repertoires from subjects exposed to, actively infected with, or recovered from COVID-19 were included in the dataset. The repertoires were released in a freely available public database meant as a resource for research on the immune response to SARS-CoV-2. The samples were drawn from two sources: the first 160 participants of the ongoing ImmuneRACE study, and some 1,300 subjects contributed by 6 global collaborators. Sample metadata almost always included a de-identified subject ID, COVID-19 status, age in years and sex. Where HLA class I and class II types were available, the types were taken from metadata supplied by the sample provider, not from assay-based typing. The paper as a whole reports these results and caveats: The amount of clinical and demographic metadata varied by source and participant and was provided uncurated.

Counted from cysteine to phenylalanine, this CDR3 has 15 amino acids. Only the CDR3 part of the read is kept: 45 bases, read in frame from the first base. As encoded in the germline V gene (reference sequence), CDR1 is LNHDA while CDR2 is SQIVND. The junction carries 9 bases between V and J, which are trimmed by 5 bases and 1 base respectively. Collaborating institutions collected whole blood in K2EDTA tubes following their own protocols. Collaborator samples were shipped for TCRbeta analysis as frozen whole blood, isolated PBMCs, or DNA extracted from either sample type. TCRbeta CDR3 regions were amplified from genomic DNA by means of the immunoSEQ Assay, a bias-controlled multiplex PCR. As for the authors' bioinformatics: The number of nucleated cells in each sample was estimated by amplification of reference gene primers within the assay. Sequence reads were collapsed and filtered to measure the absolute abundance of every unique TCRbeta CDR3 rearrangement. Productive Simpson clonality was computed per sample as the square root of Simpson's diversity index over productive rearrangements. This immuneACCESS table, as held by TCRdb, lists in-frame sequences with V and J called but not all clones. Of the missing ones, under half trace to an unresolved V gene in checked studies; the others have no known cause. V and J calls and clone size are copied from that table; D and trimming were computed from the DNA. This sample lists over 50,000 clones; 88% were detected once. More than 4% of the sample rests with the top ten.

Sequencing input: peripheral blood. The TCR was taken from a human donor in a cohort sampled during active COVID-19. The rearrangement joined TRBV19 to TRBJ2-6, with a weak D call of TRBD1 (5 bases match). The DNA sequence is given as TGTGCCAGTAGTTCCTCAGGGTCTGGGGCCAACGTCCTGACTTTC. Translation gives CASSSSGSGANVLTF.